Presented here are 3 T cell receptor beta chains from one specimen sequenced in a study of blood T cell repertoires in COVID-19. The assay was immunoSEQ multiplex PCR, and TCRdb's table has in-frame clones only and misses some. The sample consists of some 110,000 clones, approximately 74% of them appearing once. Input material: peripheral blood. The receptors come from a man at least 80 years old with COVID-19, enrolled during active disease.

This sequence joins TRBV18 and TRBJ2-1; TRBD2 matches 7 bases. Germline V gives CDR1 KGHSH, CDR2 LQKENI. Trimming removed 8 bases from V and 0 bases from J; junction bases left unmatched: 4. The CDR3 is 14 residues long. The CDR3 loop reads CASQTGGSYNEQFF. The CDR3 DNA follows: TGTGCCAGCCAGACGGGGGGCTCCTACAATGAGCAGTTCTTC.

The chain has TRBV7-3 and TRBJ2-1; 8 bases agree with TRBD2. The V and J ends lost 5 bases and 6 bases, in that order; junction bases with no gene match: 12. CDR3 length equals 16 residues. Per the germline V gene, CDR1 is SGHTA and CDR2 is FQGTGA. The CDR3 coding sequence is TGTGCCAGCAGCCCCTCTGGGTTAGCGGGACTCAATGAGCAGTTCTTC. Its protein is CASSPSGLAGLNEQFF.

The rearrangement links TRBV7-9 to TRBJ2-7, with 7 bases matching TRBD1. The CDR3 is made up of 16 amino acids. V shed 5 bases and J 1 base; nucleotides not matched to a gene: 11. Germline V lookup: CDR1 SEHNR, CDR2 FQNEAQ (reference sequence). CDR3 nucleotides: TGTGCCAGCAGCCCTGTGAGGACAGGCGAGTCCTACGAGCAGTACTTC. Translating it yields CASSPVRTGESYEQYF. Filled out from reference TRBV7-9 and TRBJ2-7, the complete variable domain reads DTGVSQNPRHKITKRGQNVTFRCDPISEHNRLYWYRQTLGQGPEFLTYFQNEAQLEKSRLLSDRFSAERPKGSFSTLEIQRTEQGDSAMYLCASSPVRTGESYEQYFGPGTRLTVT.